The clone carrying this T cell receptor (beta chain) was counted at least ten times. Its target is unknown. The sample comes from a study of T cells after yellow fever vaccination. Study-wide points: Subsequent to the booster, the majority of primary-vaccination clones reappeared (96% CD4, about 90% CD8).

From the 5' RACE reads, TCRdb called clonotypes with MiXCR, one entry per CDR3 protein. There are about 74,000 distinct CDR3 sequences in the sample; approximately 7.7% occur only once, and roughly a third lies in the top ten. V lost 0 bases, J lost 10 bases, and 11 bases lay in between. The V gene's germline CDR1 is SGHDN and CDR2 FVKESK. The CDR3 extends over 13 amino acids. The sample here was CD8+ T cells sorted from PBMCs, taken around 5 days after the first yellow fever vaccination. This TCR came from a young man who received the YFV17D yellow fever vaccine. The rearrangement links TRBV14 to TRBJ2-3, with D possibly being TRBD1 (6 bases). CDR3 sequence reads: CASSQEGAPPQYF. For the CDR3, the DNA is TGTGCCAGCAGCCAAGAGGGGGCTCCGCCGCAGTATTTT.